This TCR beta chain was identified in a study of cytomegalovirus exposure and HLA in healthy donors. Findings and limits, study-wide: Among TCR beta chains, those listed as cytomegalovirus-associated numbered 164. Near-uniform donor sequencing depth was presumed by presence/absence analyses. Common viral pathogens seemed, in a later analysis, to connect with several of the most significant clusters. Sequences of the TCR beta chain were said to predict the HLA-A and HLA-B alleles of most subjects accurately.

Turning to this clone: Antigen: not known.

In germline, CDR1 is LGHNA, CDR2 YSLEER. The CDR3 runs to 21 residues. V shed 0 bases and J 3 bases; nucleotides not matched to a gene: 16. The PCR contained 60 Vbeta and 13 Jbeta primers. Repertoires were generated with immunoSEQ multiplex PCR, while TCRdb's copy carries only in-frame clones and drops some. The sample lists 150,000 to 200,000 clones, around 80% occurring once. This chain connects TRBV4-3 to TRBJ1-3, with 11 positions matching TRBD1. The sequence came from a woman aged 45-60 years in good health and CMV-seronegative. The source material was PBMCs. CDR3 DNA sequence: TGCGCCAGCAGCCAAGATTCCAACCAGGGACAGGGGGTTTTTGGTGGAAACACCATATATTTT. As protein: CASSQDSNQGQGVFGGNTIYF.